Listed below are T cell receptor beta chains from one sample, sequenced in a study of identical twins. MiXCR was run by TCRdb on the 5' RACE reads, yielding one entry per CDR3 protein. The table includes about 660,000 distinct CDR3 sequences, 8.6% detected once. These data are also associated with another study on yellow fever vaccine responses in identical twins.

Sequencing was done on a sample of PBMCs. The receptors shown here come from a young woman in good health. Both conserved end residues are part of each CDR3. The order of the fields is CDR3 protein, CDR3 DNA, J gene, D gene, clone size, V gene. The D gene is left open where the match is weak. Part of the rows lack a size; the others show once, few, many or a class for expanded clones.

CASSPPQGIYEQYF,TGTGCCAGCTCACCACCGCAGGGGATCTACGAGCAGTACTTC,TRBJ2-7,-,many,TRBV18
CSCLSGTGDEKLFF,TGCAGTTGCTTATCCGGGACAGGGGATGAAAAACTGTTTTTT,TRBJ1-4,TRBD1,-,TRBV29-1
CASSQGGQPQHF,TGTGCCAGCAGTCAAGGGGGGCAGCCCCAGCATTTT,TRBJ1-5,-,many,TRBV12-3/TRBV12-4
CAIGQPNEQFF,TGTGCCATCGGACAGCCGAATGAGCAGTTCTTC,TRBJ2-1,-,many,TRBV28
CASSRDRRERETQYF,TGCGCCAGCAGCCGAGACAGGCGGGAGAGGGAGACCCAGTACTTC,TRBJ2-5,-,-,TRBV5-1
CASSHPGQGHGYTF,TGCGCCAGCAGCCACCCTGGACAGGGCCATGGCTACACCTTC,TRBJ1-2,TRBD1,many,TRBV5-1
CAAGATNEKLFF,TGTGCCGCGGGGGCAACTAATGAAAAACTGTTTTTT,TRBJ1-4,-,-,TRBV10-3
CASSGGVQGPNTGELFF,TGTGCCAGCAGCGGCGGCGTTCAGGGGCCAAACACCGGGGAGCTGTTTTTT,TRBJ2-2,-,-,TRBV7-9
CSAGHRGNNEQFF,TGCAGTGCTGGTCACAGAGGAAACAATGAGCAGTTCTTC,TRBJ2-1,-,few,TRBV20-1
CSARTGTATGELFF,TGCAGTGCTAGGACCGGGACTGCCACCGGGGAGCTGTTTTTT,TRBJ2-2,-,-,TRBV20-1
CSAASGRGNEQFF,TGCAGTGCTGCAAGCGGGAGAGGCAATGAGCAGTTCTTC,TRBJ2-1,TRBD2,few,TRBV20-1
CASSSTGVLSYEQYF,TGTGCCAGCAGTTCGACAGGGGTCCTCTCCTACGAGCAGTACTTC,TRBJ2-7,TRBD1,few,TRBV27
CASSEWSSTDTQYF,TGTGCCAGCAGTGAGTGGTCTAGCACAGATACGCAGTATTTT,TRBJ2-3,-,few,TRBV2
CATSDSGQGLETQYF,TGTGCCACCAGTGACTCGGGACAGGGGCTAGAGACCCAGTACTTC,TRBJ2-5,TRBD1,few,TRBV24-1
CASSQDSRGVGETQYF,TGCGCCAGCAGCCAAGATTCGAGGGGCGTTGGGGAGACCCAGTACTTC,TRBJ2-5,-,many,TRBV4-3
CASSHGQGYQPQHF,TGTGCCAGCAGCCACGGACAGGGATATCAGCCCCAGCATTTT,TRBJ1-5,TRBD1,-,TRBV3-1
CSVRTLGEQFF,TGCAGTGTCCGTACCCTGGGTGAGCAGTTCTTC,TRBJ2-1,-,-,TRBV20-1
CASSSLLGGELFF,TGCGCCAGCAGCTCCCTCCTTGGCGGGGAGCTGTTTTTT,TRBJ2-2,-,-,TRBV5-1
CASSPDRIGYNEQFF,TGTGCCAGCAGTCCTGACAGGATCGGTTACAATGAGCAGTTCTTC,TRBJ2-1,-,many,TRBV7-9
CASSPPGSEQFF,TGTGCCAGCAGTCCCCCCGGGAGTGAGCAGTTCTTC,TRBJ2-1,-,-,TRBV27
CASSSDDRADTDTQYF,TGTGCCAGCAGCTCGGATGACAGGGCCGACACAGATACGCAGTATTTT,TRBJ2-3,TRBD1,-,TRBV7-3
CASSPTYKAGELFF,TGTGCCAGCTCACCAACGTATAAGGCAGGGGAGCTGTTTTTT,TRBJ2-2,-,-,TRBV18
CSARPRASYEQYF,TGCAGTGCTAGACCCCGGGCCTCCTACGAGCAGTACTTC,TRBJ2-7,-,-,TRBV20-1
CASSPDRDRGPYNEQFF,TGCGCCAGCAGCCCGGATAGGGACAGGGGCCCTTACAATGAGCAGTTCTTC,TRBJ2-1,TRBD1,few,TRBV5-1
CASSQKQGQETQYF,TGCGCCAGCAGCCAAAAACAGGGTCAAGAGACCCAGTACTTC,TRBJ2-5,-,-,TRBV4-1
CASSLSHRGPETQYF,TGTGCCAGCAGTCTCTCACACAGGGGACCGGAGACCCAGTACTTC,TRBJ2-5,TRBD1,-,TRBV27
CASSPPGGAGLFF,TGTGCCAGCAGCCCCCCAGGGGGGGCGGGACTGTTTTTT,TRBJ1-4,TRBD1,-,TRBV7-8
CASSLDDNYGYTF,TGTGCCAGCAGCTTGGACGATAACTATGGCTACACCTTC,TRBJ1-2,-,many,TRBV5-4
CASSQDRDLLGGYTF,TGCGCCAGCAGCCAAGATCGGGACCTTCTCGGGGGCTACACCTTC,TRBJ1-2,-,many,TRBV4-3
CASRETGENTEAFF,TGTGCCAGCAGAGAGACAGGAGAGAACACTGAAGCTTTCTTT,TRBJ1-1,-,-,TRBV3-1
CASSLAGGLGYGYTF,TGTGCCAGCAGCTTGGCCGGGGGGCTAGGCTATGGCTACACCTTC,TRBJ1-2,-,many,TRBV5-6
CASSAGQGPDTQYF,TGTGCCAGCAGTGCGGGGCAGGGCCCAGATACGCAGTATTTT,TRBJ2-3,-,-,TRBV2
CASSRRQGAGGETQYF,TGTGCCAGCAGCCGACGTCAGGGGGCAGGAGGAGAGACCCAGTACTTC,TRBJ2-5,TRBD1,-,TRBV12-3/TRBV12-4
CASTHYHGTGELFF,TGTGCCAGCACTCACTACCACGGCACCGGGGAGCTGTTTTTT,TRBJ2-2,-,-,TRBV12-3/TRBV12-4
CSAGTPPDTQYF,TGCAGTGCCGGGACACCGCCAGATACGCAGTATTTT,TRBJ2-3,-,-,TRBV20-1
CTSMAGGRDTQYF,TGCACCTCCATGGCGGGGGGGCGGGATACGCAGTATTTT,TRBJ2-3,TRBD2,few,TRBV20-1
CASSTSFGDTEAFF,TGTGCCAGCAGCACCTCCTTCGGGGACACTGAAGCTTTCTTT,TRBJ1-1,-,few,TRBV7-2
CASGKRVEDTEAFF,TGTGCCAGCGGTAAGAGGGTGGAAGACACTGAAGCTTTCTTT,TRBJ1-1,-,-,TRBV7-9
CSVERGAGDHRELFF,TGCAGCGTTGAAAGGGGAGCGGGGGACCACCGGGAGCTGTTTTTT,TRBJ2-2,TRBD2,-,TRBV29-1
CASSRKGGGYTF,TGTGCCAGCAGCCGGAAGGGCGGTGGCTACACCTTC,TRBJ1-2,-,-,TRBV14
CASSRKPGQYNEQYF,TGTGCCAGCAGTCGGAAGCCGGGACAGTATAACGAGCAGTACTTC,TRBJ2-7,TRBD1,many,TRBV6-1